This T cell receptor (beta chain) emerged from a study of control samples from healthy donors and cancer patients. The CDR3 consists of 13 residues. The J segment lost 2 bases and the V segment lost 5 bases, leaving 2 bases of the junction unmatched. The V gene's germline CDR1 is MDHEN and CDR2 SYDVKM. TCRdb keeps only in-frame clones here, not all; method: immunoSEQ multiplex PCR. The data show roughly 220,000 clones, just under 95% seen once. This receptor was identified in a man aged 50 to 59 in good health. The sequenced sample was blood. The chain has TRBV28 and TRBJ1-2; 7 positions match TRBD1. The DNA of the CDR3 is TGTGCCAGCAGTCACAGGGGAAACTATGGCTACACCTTC. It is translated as CASSHRGNYGYTF.